Here is one T cell receptor (beta chain) with its context. The CDR3 has 15 residues. Trimming took off 7 bases at V and 5 bases at J, with 19 bases between the two ends. CDR1 MNHNS and CDR2 SASEGT come from the germline V gene. Templates that were synthetic TCR analogs were spiked into each PCR. Profiling relied on immunoSEQ multiplex PCR, and the TCRdb table lists in-frame clones only, not all of them. The sample consists of tens of thousands of clones, around 80% of them appearing once. The sample originates from a study of PD-L1 blockade in urothelial cancer. Study information: When patients started atezolizumab in the mid-2010s, it was given at 1,200 mg intravenously every 3 weeks. Male sex and bladder-origin urothelial cancer characterized about 85% of the 29 patients. Patients had been given 0 to 3 earlier chemotherapy regimens.

V and J are TRBV6-1 and TRBJ2-3; D possibly corresponds to TRBD2 (5 bases). This clonotype originated in a man between 65 and 85 years old with urothelial cancer. The sample here was PBMCs, taken around atezolizumab (anti-PD-L1) treatment. The CDR3 here is CASNQRPSGGDTQYF. The CDR3, as DNA: TGTGCCAGCAATCAGCGGCCAAGCGGTGGAGATACGCAGTATTTT.